The 27 T cell receptor beta chains below come from one sample, sequenced in a study of T cell responses to AZD1222 COVID-19 vaccine. Using immunoSEQ multiplex PCR, the repertoire was profiled, and TCRdb retains in-frame clones only, with some absent. The data hold approximately 190,000 clones, with roughly 93% observed a single time. Sample: peripheral blood, taken on day 0 of AZD1222 vaccination. These receptors all come from an adult in good health.

The chain joins TRBV6-6 to TRBJ1-2; TRBD1 agrees at 8 bases. CDR1 MNHNY and CDR2 SVGAGI come from the germline V gene (reference sequence). Losses at the gene ends were 6 bases for V and 12 bases for J; bases not matched to a gene: 9. This CDR3 region has 12 residues. CDR3 region: CASRQDRDLHTF. CDR3 bases: TGTGCCAGCAGACAGGACAGGGACTTGCACACCTTC.

The V and J genes are TRBV11-2 and TRBJ1-2; D uncertain. The CDR3 has 13 residues. V was trimmed by 5 bases and J by 8 bases, leaving 15 bases between them. Germline CDR1 reads SGHAT; CDR2 reads FQNNGV. The CDR3 DNA reads as TGTGCCAGCAGCCAAGACCCTGGGAGAGGCTACACCTTC. This sequence encodes CASSQDPGRGYTF.

This chain connects TRBV30 to TRBJ1-3; D gene unclear. The CDR3 sequence is 15 residues long. Per the germline V gene, CDR1 is GTSNPN and CDR2 is SVGIG (reference sequence). V was trimmed by 3 bases and J by 3 bases, leaving 15 bases between them. CDR3 loop: CAWSFPRGYGNTIYF. The CDR3 DNA reads TGTGCCTGGAGCTTCCCCCGAGGGTATGGAAACACCATATATTTT.

The chain joins TRBV10-3 to TRBJ2-1; TRBD2 matches 12 bases. This CDR3 has 19 residues. With 4 bases clipped from V and 0 bases from J, the junction kept 10 bases outside the gene matches. CDR1 ENHRY and CDR2 SYGVKD come from the germline V gene. The CDR3 sequence: CAISGSGTSGLSSYNEQFF. CDR3 nucleotide sequence: TGTGCCATCAGTGGATCCGGGACTAGCGGGCTTAGCTCCTACAATGAGCAGTTCTTC.

In its sample, this clone was seen once. The chain has TRBV5-4 and TRBJ2-1; 15 positions agree with TRBD2. The CDR3 extends over 16 amino acids. V shed 4 bases and J 8 bases; nucleotides not matched to a gene: 7. Germline V gene lookup returns CDR1 SGHNT and CDR2 YYREEE (reference sequence). The CDR3 spells CASSGGTSGRRDEQFF. The CDR3 DNA follows: TGTGCCAGCAGCGGAGGGACTAGCGGGAGGCGGGATGAGCAGTTCTTC. The whole variable domain, remainder taken from reference TRBV5-4 and TRBJ2-1, is ETGVTQSPTHLIKTRGQQVTLRCSSQSGHNTVSWYQQALGQGPQFIFQYYREEENGRGNFPPRFSGLQFPNYSSELNVNALELDDSALYLCASSGGTSGRRDEQFFGPGTRLTVL.

The chain has TRBV6-5 and TRBJ2-7, with D unclear. Germline V gene data show CDR1 as MNHEY and CDR2 as SVGAGI. V lost 2 bases and J 7 bases, leaving 9 bases between the germline ends. The CDR3 length is 12 residues. The CDR3 coding sequence is TGTGCCAGCAGTTACACTCATGGGGAGCAGTACTTC. It specifies CASSYTHGEQYF.

The chain has TRBV5-1 and TRBJ1-4; TRBD1 matches at 8 bases. CDR3 length equals 15 residues. V was pared by 7 bases and J by 4 bases, with 9 bases of the junction left unmatched. The V gene's germline CDR1 is SGHRS and CDR2 YFSETQ. The CDR3 loop is CASRQRDRNNEKLFF. CDR3 DNA: TGCGCCAGCCGTCAAAGGGACAGGAATAATGAAAAACTGTTTTTT.

CDR3 in amino acids: CASSPVQAKNTEAFF. The CDR3 nucleotides read TGTGCCAGCAGCCCTGTGCAGGCGAAGAACACTGAAGCTTTCTTT. V gene TRBV9 combines with J gene TRBJ1-1; D not resolved. Deletions cut 4 bases from V and 1 base from J, with 14 bases between. CDR1 and CDR2 from the germline V gene are SGDLS and YYNGEE. The length of the CDR3 is 15 residues.

The CDR3 loop reads CASSPGAEGAFF. The CDR3 DNA is TGTGCCAGCAGCCCCGGAGCCGAGGGAGCTTTCTTT. The rearrangement links TRBV7-9 to TRBJ1-1; no clear D gene. The CDR3 spans 12 residues. Trimming shortened V by 5 bases and J by 10 bases, and 14 bases separated the two germline ends. Germline-derived CDR1 and CDR2 are SEHNR and FQNEAQ (reference sequence).

The chain employs TRBV9 and TRBJ1-3; 7 bases are shared with TRBD1. The germline gives CDR1 SGDLS, CDR2 YYNGEE. CDR3 size: 13 residues. The V segment lost 3 bases and the J segment 9 bases; nucleotides outside the gene matches: 6. The CDR3 DNA reads TGTGCCAGCAGCGGTCAGGGGGGTACCACCATATATTTT. This sequence encodes CASSGQGGTTIYF.

The chain joins TRBV6-1 to TRBJ2-5, with D hard to call. The CDR3 is made up of 13 amino acids. CDR1 is MNHNS, CDR2 SASEGT, per germline. Trimming cost V 3 bases and J 5 bases, with 10 bases left between them. The CDR3 coding sequence is TGTGCCAGCAGTGAGGTCGGTTTCGAGACCCAGTACTTC. Its translation is CASSEVGFETQYF.

The rearrangement joins TRBV29-1 to TRBJ1-1; possibly TRBD1 for D (6 bases). The CDR3 is 13 residues long. V lost 8 bases, J lost 1 base, and 14 bases lay in between. Looked up from germline, CDR1 is SQVTM and CDR2 is ANQGSEA. CDR3: CSFIPGQNTEAFF. CDR3 coding DNA: TGCAGCTTTATTCCGGGACAGAACACTGAAGCTTTCTTT.

This clone came up once. This sequence joins TRBV6-5 and TRBJ1-3; TRBD1 might be the D (5 bases). V dropped 8 bases and J dropped 4 bases, with 12 bases sitting between them. Germline lookup yields CDR1 MNHEY and CDR2 SVGAGI. CDR3 length equals 13 residues. The CDR3 protein is CASGPRAGNTIYF. CDR3 bases: TGTGCCAGCGGACCCAGGGCAGGAAACACCATATATTTT.

The chain employs TRBV6-5 and TRBJ2-7; 8 bases are a match to TRBD1. After removal of 4 bases from V and 2 bases from J, the junction contained 4 bases not matched to a gene. From germline, CDR1 is MNHEY and CDR2 SVGAGI. The CDR3 loop spans 14 amino acids. The CDR3 region has the DNA TGTGCCAGCAGTTTGCAGGGGGCGACCTACGAGCAGTACTTC. Protein: CASSLQGATYEQYF.

The chain employs TRBV19 and TRBJ1-1, with D perhaps matching TRBD1 (6 bases). The CDR3 length is 14 residues. Germline CDR1 reads LNHDA; CDR2 reads SQIVND (reference sequence). Trimming left V 6 bases short and J 4 bases short, with 15 bases between. This chain's CDR3 is CASSNPGHTTEAFF. The DNA for the CDR3 is TGTGCCAGTAGCAACCCGGGACACACCACTGAAGCTTTCTTT. The full variable domain, its missing parts supplied by reference TRBV19 and TRBJ1-1, is DGGITQSPKYLFRKEGQNVTLSCEQNLNHDAMYWYRQDPGQGLRLIYYSQIVNDFQKGDIAEGYSVSREKKESFPLTVTSAQKNPTAFYLCASSNPGHTTEAFFGQGTRLTVV.

The rearrangement links TRBV18 to TRBJ1-1; D is uncertain. The V end was cut by 4 bases, the J end by 0 bases, with 12 bases between. The CDR3 runs to 15 residues. The germline V gene has CDR1 KGHSH and CDR2 LQKENI. This CDR3 reads CASSLSRVLNTEAFF. The CDR3 region has the DNA TGTGCCAGCTCACTAAGTAGGGTTTTGAACACTGAAGCTTTCTTT.

The V gene is TRBV28, the J gene TRBJ1-1; D possibly corresponds to TRBD1 (5 bases). Between the trimmed V and J ends, which lost 7 bases and 1 base, there was a span of 13 bases. CDR3 size: 14 residues. The germline V gene has CDR1 MDHEN and CDR2 SYDVKM. In DNA form, the CDR3 reads TGTGCCAGCAATGAAGGGGTGGGGAACACTGAAGCTTTCTTT. Translating gives CASNEGVGNTEAFF.

The rearrangement joins TRBV7-8 to TRBJ1-4, with 8 bases lining up with TRBD1. The CDR3 extends over 14 amino acids. V trimming: 5 bases; J trimming: 4 bases; junction bases outside the gene matches: 3. Germline values: CDR1 SGHVS, CDR2 FQNEAQ. The CDR3, as DNA: TGTGCCAGCAGCCCAGGACAGGGTAATGAAAAACTGTTTTTT. Amino acids: CASSPGQGNEKLFF.

The V call is TRBV6-5, the J call TRBJ1-5; 7 bases line up with TRBD1. With V trimmed by 5 bases and J by 6 bases, 4 bases remained unmatched. CDR1 is MNHEY and CDR2 is SVGAGI in the germline V gene. There are 13 residues in the CDR3. This CDR3 is CASSTDRAQPQHF. The CDR3 coding sequence is TGTGCCAGCAGTACCGACAGGGCTCAGCCCCAGCATTTT.

V and J are TRBV6-2 or TRBV6-3 and TRBJ1-2; D call uncertain. The CDR3 is 11 amino acids. In germline, CDR1 is MNHEY, CDR2 SVGEGT. Trimming removed 4 bases at V and 7 bases at J, with 7 bases between. DNA for the CDR3: TGTGCCAGCAGTTCAGCTGGTGGCTACACCTTC. It is translated as CASSSAGGYTF.

On this clone itself: The junction differs from germline at one of its ends, possibly a read error. The rearrangement uses TRBV7-7 and TRBJ2-7, with 10 bases identical to TRBD1. CDR3 length equals 15 residues. CDR1 and CDR2 (germline): SSHAT, FNYEAQ (reference sequence). CDR3 DNA sequence: TGTGCTAGCAGCTTTCCCGGGACAGGGGATTACGAGCAGTACTTC. As protein: CASSFPGTGDYEQYF.

V and J are TRBV2 and TRBJ1-2; no firm D call. The CDR3 runs 12 residues. Trimming stripped 6 bases from V and 4 bases from J, with 9 bases between. Germline V lookup: CDR1 SNHLY, CDR2 FYNNEI. The CDR3 DNA is TGTGCCAGCAGGGCGGGGAGCTATGGCTACACCTTC. Translation gives CASRAGSYGYTF.

The chain couples TRBV28 to TRBJ2-7; D may correspond to TRBD1 or TRBD2 (5 bases each). CDR3 length equals 11 residues. V lost 7 bases, J lost 12 bases, and 16 bases lay in between. Germline V lookup: CDR1 MDHEN, CDR2 SYDVKM. The CDR3 region has the DNA TGTGCCAGCAATTCCGGGGCCGTTCGGTACTTC. Encoded protein: CASNSGAVRYF.

The J gene is TRBJ1-2, the V gene TRBV6-6; TRBD1 might be the D (5 bases). Germline V gene sequence: CDR1 MNHNY, CDR2 SVGAGI (reference sequence). V was trimmed by 7 bases and J by 4 bases, leaving 10 bases between them. This CDR3 is 12 amino acids long. The CDR3 DNA reads TGTGCCAGCATAGACAGCCCCTATGGCTACACCTTC. Protein sequence: CASIDSPYGYTF.

The genes are TRBV6-5 and TRBJ1-2; 8 nucleotides match TRBD1. The CDR3 is made up of 14 amino acids. CDR1 MNHEY and CDR2 SVGAGI come from the germline V gene. The J segment lost 5 bases and the V segment lost 5 bases, leaving 7 bases of the junction unmatched. The CDR3 DNA reads TGTGCCAGCAGTAAAAACAGGGGGGGTTATGGCTACACCTTC. Translation: CASSKNRGGYGYTF.

V usage is TRBV5-1 and J usage is TRBJ2-3; D unclear. The V gene lost 0 bases and the J gene lost 1 base, with 3 bases spanning the gap. Germline CDR1 reads SGHRS; CDR2 reads YFSETQ. The CDR3 spans 13 residues. The CDR3 DNA is TGCGCCAGCAGCTTGGGGGGCACAGATACGCAGTATTTT. Translation gives CASSLGGTDTQYF.

V gene TRBV5-1 combines with J gene TRBJ1-1, with TRBD1 identical over 12 bases. The CDR3 runs to 16 residues. Germline CDR1 and CDR2: SGHRS and YFSETQ. The V segment lost 0 bases and the J segment 5 bases; nucleotides outside the gene matches: 5. The CDR3 DNA follows: TGCGCCAGCAGCTTGGGGGACAGGGGGCGAGGGACTGAAGCTTTCTTT. Its protein product is CASSLGDRGRGTEAFF.